The clone carrying this T cell receptor (beta chain) was recorded at least ten times. These data are taken from a study of neurological immune-mediated disorders. Across the whole study: In a group of about 34 multiple sclerosis patients, some 30 had the relapsing-remitting type and 3 had the secondary progressive type.

This CDR3 is built from 14 residues. V was trimmed by 8 bases and J by 4 bases, leaving 15 bases between them. Germline V gives CDR1 SNHLY, CDR2 FYNNEI. TCRdb passed the 5' RACE reads through MiXCR, listing each CDR3 protein once. The sample lists 85,000 to 90,000 distinct CDR3 sequences; roughly 3.5% were seen once. This sequence was found in a woman aged 50 to 65 with multiple sclerosis. Sequencing used PBMCs. The chain joins TRBV2 to TRBJ2-1; either TRBD1 or TRBD2 may fit D (5 bases each). As DNA, the CDR3 is TGTGCCAGCGAGGGGAGTCGGGCTTACAATGAGCAGTTCTTC. This translates into CASEGSRAYNEQFF. Full variable domain (remainder filled in from reference TRBV2 and TRBJ2-1): EPEVTQTPSHQVTQMGQEVILRCVPISNHLYFYWYRQILGQKVEFLVSFYNNEISEKSEIFDDQFSVERPDGSNFTLKIRSTKLEDSAMYFCASEGSRAYNEQFFGPGTRLTVL.